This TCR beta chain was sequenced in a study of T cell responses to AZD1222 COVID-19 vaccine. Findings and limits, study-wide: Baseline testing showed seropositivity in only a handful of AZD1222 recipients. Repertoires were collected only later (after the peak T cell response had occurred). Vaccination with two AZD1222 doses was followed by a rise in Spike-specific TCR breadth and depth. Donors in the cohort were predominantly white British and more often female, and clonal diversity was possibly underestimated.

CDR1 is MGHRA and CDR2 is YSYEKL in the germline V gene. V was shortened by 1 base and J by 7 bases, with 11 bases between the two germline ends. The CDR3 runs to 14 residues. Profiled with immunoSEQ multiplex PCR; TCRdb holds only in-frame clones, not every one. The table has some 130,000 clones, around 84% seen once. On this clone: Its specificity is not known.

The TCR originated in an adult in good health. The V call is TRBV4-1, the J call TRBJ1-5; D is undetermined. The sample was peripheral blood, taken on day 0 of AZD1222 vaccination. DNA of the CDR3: TGCGCCAGCAGCCAAGGAGGGTTAGACCAGCCCCAGCATTTT. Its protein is CASSQGGLDQPQHF.